The 21 T cell receptor beta chains presented below share a single source sample, sequenced in a study of blood T cell repertoires in COVID-19. This table comes from immunoSEQ multiplex PCR, and its TCRdb copy is limited to in-frame clones, with some not included. The sample lists 300,000 to 400,000 clones, more than 70% occurring once. Material: peripheral blood. These receptors were obtained from a woman in her 70s with COVID-19, enrolled during active disease.

J is TRBJ1-2 and V is TRBV9, with TRBD1 matching over 7 bases. Germline V lookup: CDR1 SGDLS, CDR2 YYNGEE. This CDR3 spans 17 amino acids. V trimming: 0 bases; J trimming: 0 bases; junction bases outside the gene matches: 8. In DNA form, the CDR3 reads TGTGCCAGCAGCGTAGGACAGGGATTGTATACTAACTATGGCTACACCTTC. Translating it yields CASSVGQGLYTNYGYTF.

The V gene is TRBV18, the J gene TRBJ1-6; 7 bases agree with TRBD1. There are 13 residues in the CDR3. The trim removed 6 bases at V and 14 bases at J, leaving 10 bases unmatched. Germline values: CDR1 KGHSH, CDR2 LQKENI. The CDR3 bases are TGTGCCAGCTCTTATGGACAGGCCGTCACCCTCCACTTT. Protein sequence: CASSYGQAVTLHF.

This chain joins TRBV18 and TRBJ1-1; 9 positions match TRBD1. The CDR3 is 15 amino acids. With V trimmed by 8 bases and J by 1 base, 8 bases remained unmatched. The germline V gene encodes CDR1 KGHSH and CDR2 LQKENI. CDR3 residues: CASTALGQGNTEAFF. In DNA form, the CDR3 reads TGTGCCAGCACAGCTTTGGGACAGGGGAACACTGAAGCTTTCTTT.

The rearrangement links TRBV21-1 to TRBJ1-2; the D call TRBD1 from the table was never checked on the DNA. TRBV21-1 is deemed a pseudogene. The CDR3 runs 13 residues. The CDR3 region has the DNA TGTGCCAGCAGCAAAGAGGGGGAGAATGGCTACACCTTC. Its protein product is CASSKEGENGYTF.

The chain uses TRBV6-5 and TRBJ2-3; D unclear. Deletions cut 6 bases from V and 5 bases from J, with 3 bases between. CDR1 is MNHEY, CDR2 SVGAGI, per germline. The CDR3 runs to 10 residues. The CDR3 region is CASSVDTQYF. Here the CDR3 DNA reads TGTGCCAGCAGCGTAGATACGCAGTATTTT.

J is TRBJ1-4 and V is TRBV29-1, with D tentatively TRBD1 (5 bases). Germline V gene sequence: CDR1 SQVTM, CDR2 ANQGSEA. V shed 0 bases and J shed 7 bases, with 15 bases lying between them. CDR3 length equals 15 residues. The CDR3 bases are TGCAGCGTTGAAGATCCCGCGGAAGACAGTGAAAAACTGTTTTTT. This gives the protein CSVEDPAEDSEKLFF. Full variable domain (remainder filled in from reference TRBV29-1 and TRBJ1-4): SAVISQKPSRDICQRGTSLTIQCQVDSQVTMMFWYRQQPGQSLTLIATANQGSEATYESGFVIDKFPISRPNLTFSTLTVSNMSPEDSSIYLCSVEDPAEDSEKLFFGSGTQLSVL.

In regard to this clone: Other DNA sequences from this sample encode an identical CDR3 as well. This chain links TRBV10-3 with TRBJ2-5, with 13 bases identical to TRBD2. Germline CDR1 and CDR2: ENHRY and SYGVKD. CDR3 length equals 15 residues. V lost 8 bases and J lost 1; bases outside the gene matches: 4. CDR3 nucleotide sequence: TGTGCCATCTCCACTAGCGGGGGGGCCCAAGAGACCCAGTACTTC. It yields the protein CAISTSGGAQETQYF.

The chain recombines TRBV19 with TRBJ1-5, with a weak D call TRBD1 (6 bases). Trimming stripped 4 bases from V and 2 bases from J, with 15 bases between. The CDR3 length is 16 residues. Per the germline V gene, CDR1 is LNHDA and CDR2 is SQIVND (reference sequence). The CDR3 sequence: CASSTAQGWGNQPQHF. In DNA, the CDR3 is TGTGCCAGTAGTACCGCACAGGGTTGGGGCAATCAGCCCCAGCATTTT.

The chain employs TRBV5-4 and TRBJ1-4; no clear D gene. V shed 4 bases and J shed 5 bases, with 12 bases lying between them. CDR3 length: 14 amino acids. Germline V gene data show CDR1 as SGHNT and CDR2 as YYREEE (reference sequence). Here the CDR3 reads CASSGGPSNEKLFF. In nucleotides, the CDR3 is TGTGCCAGCAGCGGAGGGCCGTCGAATGAAAAACTGTTTTTT.

This clone was seen only once. V and J are TRBV10-3 and TRBJ1-2; 8 bases align to TRBD1. V lost 3 bases and J lost 8; bases outside the gene matches: 11. From germline, CDR1 is ENHRY and CDR2 SYGVKD. CDR3 length: 15 amino acids. The CDR3 is CAISELEQGVGGYTF. Here the CDR3 DNA reads TGTGCCATCAGTGAATTAGAACAGGGGGTAGGAGGCTACACCTTC.

This clone was seen just once. The CDR3, as DNA: TGTGCCAGCAGTGGGGGGACAGGTGTGGGGCCCTATAGCAATCAGCCCCAGCATTTT. This sequence encodes CASSGGTGVGPYSNQPQHF. The gene calls are TRBV28 and TRBJ1-5, with 8 bases aligning to TRBD1. J lost 0 bases, V lost 5 bases, and 15 bases had no gene match. Germline CDR1 reads MDHEN; CDR2 reads SYDVKM. The CDR3 extends over 19 amino acids. Using reference TRBV28 and TRBJ1-5 for the parts outside the CDR3, the full variable domain is DVKVTQSSRYLVKRTGEKVFLECVQDMDHENMFWYRQDPGLGLRLIYFSYDVKMKEKGDIPEGYSVSREKKERFSLILESASTNQTSMYLCASSGGTGVGPYSNQPQHFGDGTRLSIL.

The chain combines TRBV5-1 with TRBJ1-1, with TRBD1 as a possible D gene (5 bases). The germline V gene has CDR1 SGHRS and CDR2 YFSETQ. The ends were cut back, 2 bases at V and 3 bases at J, with 14 bases in the middle. The CDR3 is 15 residues long. The CDR3 region is CASSFEGVADTEAFF. For the CDR3, the DNA is TGCGCCAGCAGCTTCGAAGGGGTAGCGGACACTGAAGCTTTCTTT.

This clone showed up just a few times. The rearrangement joins TRBV24-1 to TRBJ2-5, with D maybe TRBD1 (6 bases). In germline, CDR1 is KGHDR, CDR2 SFDVKD. The CDR3 sequence is 16 residues long. V was trimmed by 5 bases and J by 4 bases, leaving 19 bases between them. CDR3 DNA: TGTGCCACCAGTGGACGTCGAGGGGGAGAGGGAGAGACCCAGTACTTC. As protein: CATSGRRGGEGETQYF.

The V gene is TRBV4-1, the J gene TRBJ2-1; D might be TRBD2 (7 bases). The CDR3 totals 16 residues. CDR1 is MGHRA, CDR2 YSYEKL, per germline. V was trimmed by 0 bases and J by 7 bases, leaving 16 bases between them. CDR3 DNA: TGCGCCAGCAGCCAAGATACGAGGGGGGGTTTGAATGAGCAGTTCTTC. Its translation: CASSQDTRGGLNEQFF.

The chain couples TRBV27 to TRBJ1-2; 9 bases fit TRBD1. After removal of 5 bases from V and 2 bases from J, the junction contained 3 bases not matched to a gene. The CDR3 runs 14 residues. In germline, CDR1 is MNHEY, CDR2 SMNVEV (reference sequence). The CDR3 DNA reads TGTGCCAGCAGTCCGGGACAGGGAAACTATGGCTACACCTTC. Amino acids: CASSPGQGNYGYTF.

The V and J genes are TRBV11-2 and TRBJ1-6; the D gene is possibly TRBD1 (6 bases). Germline V gene sequence: CDR1 SGHAT, CDR2 FQNNGV. V was clipped by 5 bases and J by 11 bases, with 19 bases between them. The CDR3 sequence is 15 residues long. CDR3 in DNA: TGTGCCAGCAGCCGTAGTTTCCAAGCAGGGGCACCCCTCCACTTT. Residues: CASSRSFQAGAPLHF.

V and J are TRBV5-8 and TRBJ1-6, with D possibly TRBD1 on 5 matching bases. Trimming took off 0 bases at V and 4 bases at J, with 8 bases between the two ends. CDR3 length: 15 residues. Looked up from germline, CDR1 is SGHTS and CDR2 is YDEGEE. The CDR3 protein is CASSLGRVYNSPLHF. DNA for the CDR3: TGTGCCAGCAGCTTGGGCAGGGTGTATAATTCACCCCTCCACTTT.

This chain links TRBV7-6 with TRBJ1-2; D possibly corresponds to TRBD1 (5 bases). This CDR3 is built from 13 residues. CDR1 is SGHVS and CDR2 is FNYEAQ in the germline V gene. V was clipped by 5 bases and J by 2 bases, with 9 bases between them. The CDR3 is CASSQGLNYGYTF. CDR3 in DNA: TGTGCCAGCAGCCAGGGACTGAACTATGGCTACACCTTC.

This sequence joins TRBV27 and TRBJ2-3; D is undetermined. Trimming shortened V by 6 bases and J by 5 bases, and 18 bases separated the two germline ends. CDR1 is MNHEY and CDR2 is SMNVEV in the germline V gene (reference sequence). The CDR3 is 15 amino acids. CDR3 in DNA: TGTGCCAGCAGAAGTTGGAGCCTCCCCCAAGATACGCAGTATTTT. The encoded protein is CASRSWSLPQDTQYF.

The CDR3 loop reads CASSLRTGGLVGYTF. In nucleotides, the CDR3 is TGTGCCAGCAGCCTCAGGACAGGGGGCTTGGTGGGCTACACCTTC. The chain is built from TRBV9 and TRBJ1-2, with 11 nucleotides matching TRBD1. The CDR3 has 15 amino acids. Germline V gives CDR1 SGDLS, CDR2 YYNGEE. With 4 bases clipped from V and 8 bases from J, the junction kept 10 bases outside the gene matches.

The V and J genes are TRBV5-6 and TRBJ1-2; possible D gene TRBD1, 5 bases. Trimming stripped 1 base from V and 5 bases from J, with 12 bases between. The CDR3 contains 14 residues. CDR1 is SGHDT, CDR2 YYEEEE, per germline. The CDR3 nucleotides are TGTGCCAGCAGCTTGATGGGGGGAAGGTATGGCTACACCTTC. Translation: CASSLMGGRYGYTF. The whole variable domain, remainder taken from reference TRBV5-6 and TRBJ1-2, is DAGVTQSPTHLIKTRGQQVTLRCSPKSGHDTVSWYQQALGQGPQFIFQYYEEEERQRGNFPDRFSGHQFPNYSSELNVNALLLGDSALYLCASSLMGGRYGYTFGSGTRLTVV.